What follows are 26 T cell receptor beta chains derived from one specimen sequenced in a study of shared clonotypes between healthy human individuals. Positive CCR7 selection of CD45RO-negative cells yielded the naive CD8 cells, and terminally differentiated effector memory CD45RA+ cells were excluded. Profiling relied on immunoSEQ multiplex PCR, and the TCRdb table lists in-frame clones only, not all of them. The sample lists millions of clones; 85% to 95% were seen once. The sample taken for sequencing was naive CD8+ T cells from PBMCs. These receptors were taken from a young man in good health. Some clones in this sample may be carry-over from other donors' samples.

This sequence joins TRBV19 and TRBJ2-3; possible D gene TRBD1, 7 bases. Per germline, CDR1 LNHDA and CDR2 SQIVND (reference sequence). The CDR3 consists of 15 residues. Trimming took 4 bases from V and 4 from J, leaving 15 bases between them. Here the CDR3 DNA reads TGTGCCAGTAGTACCTGGGCAGGGGGGCCAGATACGCAGTATTTT. Amino acid sequence: CASSTWAGGPDTQYF.

This clone appeared a single time. The rearrangement uses TRBV5-1 and TRBJ2-1; 10 positions agree with TRBD2. The junction had 10 bases not matched to a gene; V was cut back by 4 bases and J by 9 bases. The germline V gene encodes CDR1 SGHRS and CDR2 YFSETQ. The CDR3 is 15 residues long. In DNA form, the CDR3 reads TGCGCCAGCAGCGGCTGGACTAGCGGAGGTGTTGAGCAGTTCTTC. Translated: CASSGWTSGGVEQFF.

This chain connects TRBV2 to TRBJ1-1, with TRBD1 identical over 9 bases. Germline CDR1 SNHLY, CDR2 FYNNEI. This CDR3 spans 13 amino acids. Here the CDR3 reads CATKGTGSTEAFF. CDR3 nucleotides: TGTGCAACGAAGGGGACAGGGTCCACTGAAGCTTTCTTT. Full variable domain (outside the CDR3, taken from reference TRBV2 and TRBJ1-1): EPEVTQTPSHQVTQMGQEVILRCVPISNHLYFYWYRQILGQKVEFLVSFYNNEISEKSEIFDDQFSVERPDGSNFTLKIRSTKLEDSAMYFCATKGTGSTEAFFGQGTRLTVV.

This chain connects TRBV27 to TRBJ2-1, with a weak D call TRBD2 (6 bases). The CDR3 extends over 17 amino acids. V lost 8 bases, J lost 0 bases, and 20 bases lay in between. Germline CDR1 and CDR2: MNHEY and SMNVEV (reference sequence). The CDR3 DNA reads as TGTGCCAGCGCTGTTACCAGCGGGCCGAGCTCCTACAATGAGCAGTTCTTC. It codes for CASAVTSGPSSYNEQFF.

V is TRBV7-9 and J is TRBJ2-4; 9 bases line up with TRBD1. V was clipped by 5 bases and J by 1 base; unmatched bases: 6. Per germline, CDR1 SEHNR and CDR2 FQNEAQ (reference sequence). The CDR3 totals 16 residues. CDR3 amino acids: CASSVQGAQAKNIQYF. In nucleotides, the CDR3 is TGTGCCAGCAGCGTACAGGGGGCGCAGGCCAAAAACATTCAGTACTTC.

The chain uses TRBV7-8 and TRBJ2-1; 10 nucleotides agree with TRBD2. CDR3 size: 16 residues. V lost 5 bases to trimming and J lost 1 base; unmatched junction nucleotides: 5. Per germline, CDR1 SGHVS and CDR2 FQNEAQ. CDR3 sequence (DNA): TGTGCCAGCAGCCCGATACTAGCGGGATCCTACAATGAGCAGTTCTTC. Translation: CASSPILAGSYNEQFF.

V usage is TRBV6-1 and J usage is TRBJ2-7, with 9 bases that match TRBD2. The CDR3 has 14 residues. Germline CDR1 is MNHNS and CDR2 is SASEGT. Trimming removed 6 bases from V and 2 bases from J; junction bases left unmatched: 5. The chain's CDR3 is CASRPSGVPYEQYF. CDR3 DNA: TGTGCCAGCAGACCTAGCGGGGTCCCCTACGAGCAGTACTTC.

The chain is built from TRBV7-9 and TRBJ2-7; the match to TRBD1 covers 12 bases. Trimming at V came to 5 bases and at J to 7 bases, leaving 6 bases not matched to a gene. The germline V gene encodes CDR1 SEHNR and CDR2 FQNEAQ (reference sequence). The CDR3 sequence is 14 residues long. In DNA, the CDR3 is TGTGCCAGCAGCCTCCGGGACAGGGGGCAAGAGCAGTACTTC. Its translation: CASSLRDRGQEQYF.

The chain joins TRBV7-9 to TRBJ2-7; 12 bases fit TRBD1. Losses at the gene ends were 5 bases for V and 6 bases for J; bases not matched to a gene: 11. In germline, CDR1 is SEHNR, CDR2 FQNEAQ (reference sequence). This CDR3 region has 16 residues. CDR3 nucleotides: TGTGCCAGCAGCCTCTCACCGGGACAGGGGGCCTCCGAGCAGTACTTC. Translating gives CASSLSPGQGASEQYF. The full variable domain, with the rest looked up from reference TRBV7-9 and TRBJ2-7, is DTGVSQNPRHKITKRGQNVTFRCDPISEHNRLYWYRQTLGQGPEFLTYFQNEAQLEKSRLLSDRFSAERPKGSFSTLEIQRTEQGDSAMYLCASSLSPGQGASEQYFGPGTRLTVT.

This clone was seen a handful of times. The CDR3 loop reads CASSSGGGSYNEQFF. Here the CDR3 DNA reads TGTGCCAGCAGCTCAGGGGGAGGCTCCTACAATGAGCAGTTCTTC. The chain combines TRBV9 with TRBJ2-1, with D perhaps matching TRBD1 (7 bases). The CDR3 covers 15 residues. From germline, CDR1 is SGDLS and CDR2 YYNGEE. Trimming stripped 4 bases from V and 0 bases from J, with 11 bases between.

This clone was observed once. This chain links TRBV10-2 with TRBJ1-2; a possible D gene is TRBD1 (6 bases). V lost 3 bases, J lost 0 bases, and 23 bases lay in between. Per the germline V gene, CDR1 is WSHSY and CDR2 is SAAADI. There are 19 residues in the CDR3. The CDR3 region is CASSDRFQGRWITNYGYTF. The CDR3 DNA sequence: TGCGCCAGCAGTGATCGGTTTCAGGGGCGTTGGATTACTAACTATGGCTACACCTTC.

A remark on this clone: The sample holds other DNA sequences that translate to the same CDR3. This chain uses TRBV7-9 with TRBJ2-5; a possible D gene is TRBD2 (6 bases). The V and J ends lost 3 bases and 5 bases respectively, with 7 bases between them. This CDR3 has 12 residues. Germline values: CDR1 SEHNR, CDR2 FQNEAQ (reference sequence). The CDR3 loop reads CASSLAGETQYF. DNA of the CDR3: TGTGCCAGCAGCTTGGCGGGGGAGACCCAGTACTTC.

The chain combines TRBV7-9 with TRBJ1-5, with D perhaps matching TRBD1 (5 bases). The CDR3 length is 14 residues. V dropped 2 bases and J dropped 2 bases, with 7 bases sitting between them. CDR1 is SEHNR, CDR2 FQNEAQ, per germline (reference sequence). The CDR3 is CASSLTTGNQPQHF. In DNA form, the CDR3 reads TGTGCCAGCAGCTTAACGACAGGCAATCAGCCCCAGCATTTT.

This clone was detected only once. The V and J genes are TRBV28 and TRBJ1-1; a weak D match, TRBD1 (6 bases). V lost 5 bases and J 4 bases, leaving 17 bases between the germline ends. Germline CDR1 is MDHEN and CDR2 is SYDVKM. This CDR3 region has 15 residues. The CDR3 DNA reads TGTGCCAGCAGTATGATGGGGGCCAGGACCACTGAAGCTTTCTTT. It translates to CASSMMGARTTEAFF.

The V and J genes are TRBV6-4 and TRBJ2-2, with D unclear. Germline lookup yields CDR1 MRHNA and CDR2 SNTAGT. With 2 bases removed from V and 0 bases from J, the gap between germline ends came to 7 bases. The CDR3 runs to 15 residues. For the CDR3, the DNA is TGTGCCAGCAGTGACCTTGGCGCGAACACCGGGGAGCTGTTTTTT. As protein: CASSDLGANTGELFF.

In this sample, this clone turned up once. The identical CDR3 is also encoded by other nucleotide sequences in the sample. The chain joins TRBV11-2 to TRBJ1-2, with D perhaps TRBD1 (5 bases). V was clipped by 1 base and J by 3 bases, with 6 bases between them. In germline, CDR1 is SGHAT, CDR2 FQNNGV. There are 13 residues in the CDR3. The CDR3 DNA is TGTGCCAGCAGCTTAGGGGGCGACTATGGCTACACCTTC. Translating gives CASSLGGDYGYTF.

The CDR3 DNA follows: TGTGCCAGCAGCTCCGGGACAGGGATGGTTCTGGACTATGGCTACACCTTC. Amino acids: CASSSGTGMVLDYGYTF. The gene calls are TRBV13 and TRBJ1-2, with 9 bases lining up with TRBD1. J was trimmed by 3 bases and V by 4 bases; bases with no gene match: 12. Germline V gives CDR1 PRHDT, CDR2 FYEKMQ (reference sequence). The CDR3 is 17 residues long.

With regard to this clone: Other DNA sequences within the sample encode an identical CDR3. The V gene is TRBV7-9, the J gene TRBJ1-2, with D perhaps TRBD1 (5 bases). The germline CDR1 and CDR2 sequences are SEHNR and FQNEAQ (reference sequence). The CDR3 is 13 residues long. Deletions cut 3 bases from V and 4 bases from J, with 9 bases between. The CDR3 DNA follows: TGTGCCAGCAGCTTGGGGAGGGGCTATGGCTACACCTTC. This translates into CASSLGRGYGYTF.

The rearrangement uses TRBV7-9 and TRBJ2-3; D is unclear. Germline CDR1 and CDR2: SEHNR and FQNEAQ (reference sequence). The CDR3 contains 15 residues. Trimming took off 4 bases at V and 2 bases at J, with 13 bases between the two ends. The CDR3 coding sequence is TGTGCCAGCAGCTCCCCAAACCACATCACAGATACGCAGTATTTT. This gives the protein CASSSPNHITDTQYF.

In nucleotides, the CDR3 is TGTGCCAGTAGTATCGGGGTTAGGGGGGAGCAGTACTTC. Translating it yields CASSIGVRGEQYF. The rearrangement joins TRBV19 to TRBJ2-7, with a weak D call TRBD1 (6 bases). From germline, CDR1 is LNHDA and CDR2 SQIVND (reference sequence). Trimming cost V 3 bases and J 7 bases, with 13 bases left between them. CDR3 size: 13 residues. The complete variable domain, with remaining parts taken from reference TRBV19 and TRBJ2-7, reads DGGITQSPKYLFRKEGQNVTLSCEQNLNHDAMYWYRQDPGQGLRLIYYSQIVNDFQKGDIAEGYSVSREKKESFPLTVTSAQKNPTAFYLCASSIGVRGEQYFGPGTRLTVT.

The chain is built from TRBV27 and TRBJ2-3; D gene uncertain. The ends were cut back, 7 bases at V and 6 bases at J, with 5 bases in the middle. CDR3 size: 10 residues. From germline, CDR1 is MNHEY and CDR2 SMNVEV (reference sequence). For the CDR3, the DNA is TGTGCCAGCAAAGGGGATACGCAGTATTTT. Its translation: CASKGDTQYF.

The J gene is TRBJ2-2, the V gene TRBV4-3, with a possible D match to TRBD1 (7 bases). V dropped 2 bases and J dropped 7 bases, with 17 bases sitting between them. CDR1 is LGHNA, CDR2 YSLEER, per germline. This CDR3 comprises 16 residues. CDR3 loop: CASSQTGTAGGGELFF. The CDR3 coding sequence is TGCGCCAGCAGCCAAACCGGGACAGCCGGGGGCGGGGAGCTGTTTTTT.

Here the CDR3 DNA reads TGTGCCAGCAGCGACACCTCCGGAACCTTCTGGGAAGATACGCAGTATTTT. Translated: CASSDTSGTFWEDTQYF. This chain uses TRBV11-2 with TRBJ2-3; D gene uncertain. This CDR3 region has 17 residues. V lost 5 bases and J lost 5, with 23 bases in between. CDR1 is SGHAT and CDR2 is FQNNGV in the germline V gene.

The gene calls are TRBV28 and TRBJ2-5; D remains ambiguous. The length of the CDR3 is 14 residues. CDR1 is MDHEN, CDR2 SYDVKM, per germline. Trimming pared 5 bases from V and 5 bases from J, leaving 15 bases between. CDR3 in amino acids: CASSPREVGETQYF. CDR3 DNA: TGTGCCAGCAGTCCACGTGAGGTCGGGGAGACCCAGTACTTC.

The rearrangement uses TRBV2 and TRBJ1-2; possible D gene TRBD1, 6 bases. V was clipped by 8 bases and J by 0 bases, with 16 bases between them. This CDR3 spans 15 amino acids. CDR1 and CDR2 (germline): SNHLY, FYNNEI. The CDR3 DNA reads as TGTGCCAGCGGGGACCACAGGGTTACTAACTATGGCTACACCTTC. Amino acid sequence: CASGDHRVTNYGYTF.

This chain uses TRBV4-1 with TRBJ2-7, with D tentatively TRBD1 or TRBD2 (5 bases each). Between the trimmed V and J ends, which lost 1 base and 1 base, there was a span of 11 bases. Germline CDR1 reads MGHRA; CDR2 reads YSYEKL. The length of the CDR3 is 15 residues. This chain's CDR3 is CASSQGPGSSYEQYF. The DNA of the CDR3 is TGCGCCAGCAGCCAAGGCCCAGGGAGTTCCTACGAGCAGTACTTC.